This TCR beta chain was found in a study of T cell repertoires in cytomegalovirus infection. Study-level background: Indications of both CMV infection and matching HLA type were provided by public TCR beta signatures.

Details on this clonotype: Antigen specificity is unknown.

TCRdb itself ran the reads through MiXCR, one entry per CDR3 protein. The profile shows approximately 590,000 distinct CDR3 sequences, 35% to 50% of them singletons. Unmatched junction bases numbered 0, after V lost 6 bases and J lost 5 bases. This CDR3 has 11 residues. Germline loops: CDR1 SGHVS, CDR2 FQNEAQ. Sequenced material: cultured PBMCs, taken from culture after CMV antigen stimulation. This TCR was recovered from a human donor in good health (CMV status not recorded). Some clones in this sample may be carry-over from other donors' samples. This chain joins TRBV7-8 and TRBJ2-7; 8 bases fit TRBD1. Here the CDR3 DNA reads TGTGCCAGCAGGACAGGGGACGAGCAGTACTTC. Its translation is CASRTGDEQYF. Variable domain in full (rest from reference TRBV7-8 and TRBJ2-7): GAGVSQSPRYKVAKRGQDVALRCDPISGHVSLFWYQQALGQGPEFLTYFQNEAQLDKSGLPSDRFFAERPEGSVSTLKIQRTQQEDSAVYLCASRTGDEQYFGPGTRLTVT.